This entry lists 15 T cell receptor beta chains sequenced from one sample in a study of T cell responses to AZD1222 COVID-19 vaccine. Assay used: immunoSEQ multiplex PCR; TCRdb lists only in-frame clones, some missing. Here the sample spans just under 75,000 clones, 60% to 85% being singletons. This sample comprised peripheral blood, obtained 28 days after the second AZD1222 dose. The receptors here all came from an adult who received the AZD1222 COVID-19 vaccine.

This clone was found a few times. This chain connects TRBV7-8 to TRBJ2-7, with 9 bases fitting TRBD2. This CDR3 is built from 15 residues. Germline trimming cut 0 bases from V and 6 bases from J; bases unmatched to any gene: 6. CDR1 and CDR2 (germline): SGHVS, FQNEAQ. The DNA of the CDR3 is TGTGCCAGCAGCTTAGCGGGCGGGACTAGCTCCGAGCAGTACTTC. Translated, it gives CASSLAGGTSSEQYF.

The rearrangement links TRBV5-1 to TRBJ2-2; D unresolved. V lost 0 bases to trimming and J lost 6 bases, with 6 bases between them. Germline V gives CDR1 SGHRS, CDR2 YFSETQ. CDR3 length: 13 amino acids. The CDR3 DNA follows: TGCGCCAGCAGCTTGGAAGATCCCGGGGAGCTGTTTTTT. Amino acid sequence: CASSLEDPGELFF. The whole variable domain, remainder taken from reference TRBV5-1 and TRBJ2-2, is KAGVTQTPRYLIKTRGQQVTLSCSPISGHRSVSWYQQTPGQGLQFLFEYFSETQRNKGNFPGRFSGRQFSNSRSEMNVSTLELGDSALYLCASSLEDPGELFFGEGSRLTVL.

The chain joins TRBV6-4 to TRBJ1-4; 9 positions match TRBD1. Germline V lookup: CDR1 MRHNA, CDR2 SNTAGT. The V and J ends lost 6 bases and 6 bases, in that order; junction bases with no gene match: 2. The CDR3 has 13 residues. CDR3 amino acids: CASRGQGDEKLFF. CDR3 coding DNA: TGTGCCAGCAGGGGACAGGGAGATGAAAAACTGTTTTTT.

The chain uses TRBV19 and TRBJ1-5; 10 positions match TRBD1. The length of the CDR3 is 19 residues. Germline V gives CDR1 LNHDA, CDR2 SQIVND (reference sequence). J was trimmed by 0 bases and V by 3 bases; bases with no gene match: 11. CDR3 in amino acids: CASSIAFRTGGNSNQPQHF. The DNA of the CDR3 is TGTGCCAGTAGTATTGCTTTTAGGACAGGGGGAAATAGCAATCAGCCCCAGCATTTT.

The chain couples TRBV6-5 to TRBJ2-7, with a possible D match to TRBD1 (5 bases). Trimming shortened V by 5 bases and J by 6 bases, and 11 bases separated the two germline ends. The germline V gene encodes CDR1 MNHEY and CDR2 SVGAGI. The CDR3 has 12 residues. CDR3 in DNA: TGTGCCAGCAGTCCCTTAAGGGGCGAGCAGTACTTC. It encodes CASSPLRGEQYF.

This clone was detected once. V gene TRBV7-9 combines with J gene TRBJ1-3; D call uncertain. Germline CDR1 is SEHNR and CDR2 is FQNEAQ (reference sequence). The CDR3 length is 13 residues. The V end was cut by 4 bases, the J end by 0 bases, with 4 bases between. DNA of the CDR3: TGTGCCAGCAGCTACAGCTCTGGAAACACCATATATTTT. Translating gives CASSYSSGNTIYF.

The gene calls are TRBV28 and TRBJ2-7; D is unresolved. V was clipped by 8 bases and J by 4 bases, with 9 bases between them. Germline V gives CDR1 MDHEN, CDR2 SYDVKM. The CDR3 is 11 residues long. The CDR3 DNA sequence: TGTGCCAGCGGCAGCCGGTACGAGCAGTACTTC. Protein product: CASGSRYEQYF.

In this sample, this clone turned up a few times. J is TRBJ1-1 and V is TRBV2; D not certain. V was shortened by 7 bases and J by 1 base, with 4 bases between the two germline ends. Looked up from germline, CDR1 is SNHLY and CDR2 is FYNNEI. This CDR3 has 11 amino acids. The CDR3 coding sequence is TGTGCCAGCATTCCGAACACTGAAGCTTTCTTT. It encodes CASIPNTEAFF.

The V and J genes are TRBV24-1 and TRBJ2-1; 8 bases match TRBD1. Germline V gene lookup returns CDR1 KGHDR and CDR2 SFDVKD. The CDR3 loop spans 15 amino acids. Trimming cost V 9 bases and J 6 bases; bases outside gene matches: 12. Here the CDR3 DNA reads TGTGCCACCGGTTGGGGCAGGGGGCTCTTCAATGAGCAGTTCTTC. This encodes CATGWGRGLFNEQFF.

This sequence joins TRBV5-4 and TRBJ2-7; perhaps TRBD1 as D (7 bases). Per the germline V gene, CDR1 is SGHNT and CDR2 is YYREEE (reference sequence). CDR3 length: 18 amino acids. V lost 4 bases, J lost 6 bases, and 29 bases lay in between. CDR3 protein: CASSRKGGRGGLLGEQYF. The DNA for the CDR3 is TGTGCCAGCAGCCGAAAAGGGGGCAGGGGAGGCCTCCTTGGCGAGCAGTACTTC.

The rearrangement links TRBV29-1 to TRBJ2-3; weak D call: TRBD2 (6 bases). CDR1 and CDR2 (germline): SQVTM, ANQGSEA. This CDR3 has 15 amino acids. V lost 6 bases to trimming and J lost 3 bases, with 19 bases between them. As DNA, the CDR3 is TGCAGCGTGACCCCCGGTGGGGGGTGGACAGATACGCAGTATTTT. It yields the protein CSVTPGGGWTDTQYF.

This chain links TRBV3-1 (or the pseudogene TRBV3-2) with TRBJ2-3; D is ambiguous. Between the trimmed V and J ends, which lost 1 base and 7 bases, there was a span of 6 bases. The CDR3 consists of 12 residues. The germline V gene has CDR1 LGHDT and CDR2 YNNKEL (reference sequence). Written as DNA, the CDR3 is TGTGCCAGCAGCCAAGCCGCGTATACGCAGTATTTT. It yields the protein CASSQAAYTQYF.

This clone has a handful of counts. V is TRBV2 and J is TRBJ1-1, with unresolved D. This CDR3 comprises 16 residues. V lost 4 bases and J 2 bases, leaving 17 bases between the germline ends. Per the germline V gene, CDR1 is SNHLY and CDR2 is FYNNEI. The CDR3 reads CASSGGLQPTNTEAFF. CDR3 DNA sequence: TGTGCCAGCAGTGGAGGGCTACAGCCAACTAACACTGAAGCTTTCTTT.

The table lists this clone with many counts. The rearrangement links TRBV27 to TRBJ2-7; the match to TRBD1 covers 8 bases. Germline CDR1 reads MNHEY; CDR2 reads SMNVEV (reference sequence). V was pared by 8 bases and J by 0 bases, with 6 bases of the junction left unmatched. The CDR3 is 14 residues long. The CDR3 loop is CASGGQESSYEQYF. Written as DNA, the CDR3 is TGTGCCAGCGGGGGACAGGAGAGCTCCTACGAGCAGTACTTC.

The V call is TRBV7-9, the J call TRBJ2-3; 9 bases fit TRBD2. CDR1 is SEHNR and CDR2 is FQNEAQ in the germline V gene (reference sequence). This CDR3 is 15 amino acids long. V was pared by 6 bases and J by 6 bases, with 10 bases of the junction left unmatched. The DNA for the CDR3 is TGTGCCAGCAGTTCGAGCGGGGGGACATGGGATACGCAGTATTTT. This translates into CASSSSGGTWDTQYF.